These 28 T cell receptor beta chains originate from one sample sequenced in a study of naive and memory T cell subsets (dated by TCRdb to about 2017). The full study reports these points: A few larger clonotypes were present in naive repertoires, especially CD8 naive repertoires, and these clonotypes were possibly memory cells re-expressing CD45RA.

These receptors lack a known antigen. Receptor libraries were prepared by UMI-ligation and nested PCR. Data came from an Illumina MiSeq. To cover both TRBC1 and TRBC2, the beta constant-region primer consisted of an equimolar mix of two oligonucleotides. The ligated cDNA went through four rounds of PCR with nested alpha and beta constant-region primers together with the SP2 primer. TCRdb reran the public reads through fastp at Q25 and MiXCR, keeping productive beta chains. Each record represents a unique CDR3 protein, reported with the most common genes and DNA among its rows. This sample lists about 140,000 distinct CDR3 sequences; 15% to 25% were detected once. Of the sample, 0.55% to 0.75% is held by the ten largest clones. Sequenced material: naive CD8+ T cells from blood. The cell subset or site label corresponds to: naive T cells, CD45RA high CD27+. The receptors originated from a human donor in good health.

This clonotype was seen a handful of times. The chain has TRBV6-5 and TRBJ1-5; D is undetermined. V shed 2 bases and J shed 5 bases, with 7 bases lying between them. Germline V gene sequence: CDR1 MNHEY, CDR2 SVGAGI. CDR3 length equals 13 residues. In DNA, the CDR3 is TGTGCCAGCAGTTACGGAACCGATCAGCCCCAGCATTTT. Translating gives CASSYGTDQPQHF.

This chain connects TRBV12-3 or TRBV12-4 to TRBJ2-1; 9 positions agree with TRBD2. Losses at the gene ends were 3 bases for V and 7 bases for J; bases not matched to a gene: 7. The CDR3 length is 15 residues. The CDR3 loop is CASSFWMTSGNEQFF. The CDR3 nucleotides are TGTGCCAGCAGTTTTTGGATGACTAGCGGTAATGAGCAGTTCTTC.

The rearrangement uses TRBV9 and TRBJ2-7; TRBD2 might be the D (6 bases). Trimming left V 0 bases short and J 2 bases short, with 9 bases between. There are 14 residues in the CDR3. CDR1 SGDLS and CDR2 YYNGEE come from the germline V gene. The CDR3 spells CASSVGGGPYEQYF. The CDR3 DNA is TGTGCCAGCAGCGTAGGCGGAGGGCCCTACGAGCAGTACTTC.

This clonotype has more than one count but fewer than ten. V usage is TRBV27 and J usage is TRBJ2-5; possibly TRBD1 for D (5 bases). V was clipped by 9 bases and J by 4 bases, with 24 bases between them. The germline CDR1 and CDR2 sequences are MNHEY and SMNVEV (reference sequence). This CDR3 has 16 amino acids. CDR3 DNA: TGTGCCAGTGGCCCCTCGGGCAGGGTGGATCCAGAGACCCAGTACTTC. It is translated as CASGPSGRVDPETQYF.

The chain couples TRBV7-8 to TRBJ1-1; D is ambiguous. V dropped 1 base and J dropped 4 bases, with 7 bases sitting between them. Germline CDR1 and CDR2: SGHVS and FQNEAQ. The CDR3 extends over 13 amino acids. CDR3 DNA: TGTGCCAGCAGCTTAGTTGCTAGCACTGAAGCTTTCTTT. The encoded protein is CASSLVASTEAFF.

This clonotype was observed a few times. CDR3 DNA sequence: TGTGCCAGCAGCACGACAGGGATTAATTCACCCCTCCACTTT. Translated: CASSTTGINSPLHF. The V call is TRBV12-3 or TRBV12-4, the J call TRBJ1-6, with 7 bases fitting TRBD1. This CDR3 comprises 14 residues. Germline trimming cut 6 bases from V and 6 bases from J; bases unmatched to any gene: 5.

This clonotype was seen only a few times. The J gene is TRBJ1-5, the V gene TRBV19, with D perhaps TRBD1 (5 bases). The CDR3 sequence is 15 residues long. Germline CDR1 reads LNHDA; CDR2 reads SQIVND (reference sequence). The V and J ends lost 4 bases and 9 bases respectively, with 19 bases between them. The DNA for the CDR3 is TGTGCCAGTAGTAATTCAGCGGGGACCGTCCCGCCCCAGCATTTT. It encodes CASSNSAGTVPPQHF.

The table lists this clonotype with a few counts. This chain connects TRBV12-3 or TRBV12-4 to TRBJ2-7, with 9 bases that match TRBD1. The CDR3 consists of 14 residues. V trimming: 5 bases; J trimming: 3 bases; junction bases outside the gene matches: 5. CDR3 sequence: CASSTGGPFYEQYF. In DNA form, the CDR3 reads TGTGCCAGCAGTACAGGGGGCCCTTTCTACGAGCAGTACTTC.

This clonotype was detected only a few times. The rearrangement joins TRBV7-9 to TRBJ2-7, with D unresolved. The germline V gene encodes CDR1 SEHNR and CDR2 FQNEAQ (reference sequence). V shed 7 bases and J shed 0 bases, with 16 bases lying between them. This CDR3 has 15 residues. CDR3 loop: CASMPVLGISYEQYF. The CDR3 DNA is TGTGCCAGCATGCCAGTTTTAGGAATCTCCTACGAGCAGTACTTC.

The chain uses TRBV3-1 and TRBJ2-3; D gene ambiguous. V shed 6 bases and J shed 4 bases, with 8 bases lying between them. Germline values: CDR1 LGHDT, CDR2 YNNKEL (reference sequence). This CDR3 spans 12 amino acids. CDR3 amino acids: CASSLVSDTQYF. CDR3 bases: TGTGCCAGCAGTTTAGTGTCAGATACGCAGTATTTT.

The CDR3 nucleotides read TGTGCCAGCGACCGGGGGGCAGCGACAGATGAAGCTTTCTTT. Translating it yields CASDRGAATDEAFF. The chain joins TRBV7-9 to TRBJ1-1; D possibly corresponds to TRBD1 (6 bases). The CDR3 covers 14 residues. Per germline, CDR1 SEHNR and CDR2 FQNEAQ (reference sequence). The germline V and J ends were trimmed by 8 bases and 7 bases, with 20 bases remaining between them.

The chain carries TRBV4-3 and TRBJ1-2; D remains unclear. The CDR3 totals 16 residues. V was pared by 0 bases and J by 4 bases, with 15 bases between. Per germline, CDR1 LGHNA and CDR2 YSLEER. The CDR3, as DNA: TGCGCCAGCAGCCAAGATCTCCGGAGCGAATTCTATGGCTACACCTTC. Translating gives CASSQDLRSEFYGYTF.

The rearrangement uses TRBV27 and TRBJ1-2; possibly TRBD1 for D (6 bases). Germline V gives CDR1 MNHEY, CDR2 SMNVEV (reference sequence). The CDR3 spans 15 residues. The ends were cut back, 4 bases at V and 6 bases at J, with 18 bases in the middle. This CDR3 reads CASSSRLGGADGYTF. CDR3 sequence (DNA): TGTGCCAGCAGTTCCCGTCTGGGGGGGGCGGATGGCTACACCTTC.

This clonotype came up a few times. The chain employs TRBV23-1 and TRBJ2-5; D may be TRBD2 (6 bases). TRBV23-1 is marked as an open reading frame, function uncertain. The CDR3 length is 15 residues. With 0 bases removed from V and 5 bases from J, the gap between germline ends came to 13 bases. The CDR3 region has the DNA TGCGCCAGCAGTCAATCGGATGGGCTAGCGGAGACCCAGTACTTC. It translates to CASSQSDGLAETQYF.

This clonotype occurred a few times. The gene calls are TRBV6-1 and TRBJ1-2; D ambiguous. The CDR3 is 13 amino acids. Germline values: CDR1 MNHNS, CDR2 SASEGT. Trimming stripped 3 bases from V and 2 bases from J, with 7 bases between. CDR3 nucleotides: TGTGCCAGCAGTGAGGGCAGAAACTATGGCTACACCTTC. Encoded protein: CASSEGRNYGYTF.

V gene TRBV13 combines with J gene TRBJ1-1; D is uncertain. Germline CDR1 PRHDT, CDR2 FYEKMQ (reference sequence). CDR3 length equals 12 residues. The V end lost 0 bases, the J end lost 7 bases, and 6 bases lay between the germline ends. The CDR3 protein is CASSLGSGEAFF. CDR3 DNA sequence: TGTGCCAGCAGCTTAGGCTCGGGTGAAGCTTTCTTT.

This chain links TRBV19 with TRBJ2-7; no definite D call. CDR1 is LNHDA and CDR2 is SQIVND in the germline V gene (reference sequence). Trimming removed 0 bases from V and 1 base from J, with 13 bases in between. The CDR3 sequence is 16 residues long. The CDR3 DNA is TGTGCCAGTAGTATAGAGTGGGCAGCGTATTCCTACGAGCAGTACTTC. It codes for CASSIEWAAYSYEQYF.

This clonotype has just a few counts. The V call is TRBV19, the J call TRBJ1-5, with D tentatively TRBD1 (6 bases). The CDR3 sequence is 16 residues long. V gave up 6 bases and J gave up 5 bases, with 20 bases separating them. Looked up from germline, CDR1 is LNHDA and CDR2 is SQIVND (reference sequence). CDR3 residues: CASSPYPGTTDQPQHF. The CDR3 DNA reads TGTGCCAGTAGCCCATACCCCGGGACAACGGATCAGCCCCAGCATTTT.

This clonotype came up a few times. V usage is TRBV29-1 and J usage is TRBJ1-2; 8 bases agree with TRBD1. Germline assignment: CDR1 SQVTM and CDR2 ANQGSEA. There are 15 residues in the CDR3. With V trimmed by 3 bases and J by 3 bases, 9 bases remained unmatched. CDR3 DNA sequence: TGCAGCGTTGAGTTGACAGGGGCAGAGGACTATGGCTACACCTTC. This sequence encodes CSVELTGAEDYGYTF.

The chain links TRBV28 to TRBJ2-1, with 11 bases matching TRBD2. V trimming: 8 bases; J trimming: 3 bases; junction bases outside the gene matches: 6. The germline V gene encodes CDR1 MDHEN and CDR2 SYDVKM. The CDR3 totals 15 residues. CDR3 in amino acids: CASSRLAGNYNEQFF. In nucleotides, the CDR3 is TGTGCCAGCTCTCGACTAGCGGGAAACTACAATGAGCAGTTCTTC.

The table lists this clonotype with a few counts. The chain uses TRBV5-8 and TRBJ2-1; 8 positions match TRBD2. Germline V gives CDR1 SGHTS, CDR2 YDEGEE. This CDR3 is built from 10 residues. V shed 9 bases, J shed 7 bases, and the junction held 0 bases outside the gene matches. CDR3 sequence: CATGGNEQFF. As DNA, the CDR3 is TGTGCCACGGGGGGGAATGAGCAGTTCTTC. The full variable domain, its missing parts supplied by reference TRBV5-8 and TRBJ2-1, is EAGVTQSPTHLIKTRGQQATLRCSPISGHTSVYWYQQALGLGLQFLLWYDEGEERNRGNFPPRFSGRQFPNYSSELNVNALELEDSALYLCATGGNEQFFGPGTRLTVL.

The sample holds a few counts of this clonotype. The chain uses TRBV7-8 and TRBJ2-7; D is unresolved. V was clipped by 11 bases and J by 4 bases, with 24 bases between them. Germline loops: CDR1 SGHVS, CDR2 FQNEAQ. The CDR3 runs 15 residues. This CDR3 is CAPVGQKGTSYEQYF. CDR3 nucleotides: TGTGCCCCGGTCGGCCAAAAGGGAACCTCTTACGAGCAGTACTTC. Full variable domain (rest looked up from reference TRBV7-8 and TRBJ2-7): GAGVSQSPRYKVAKRGQDVALRCDPISGHVSLFWYQQALGQGPEFLTYFQNEAQLDKSGLPSDRFFAERPEGSVSTLKIQRTQQEDSAVYLCAPVGQKGTSYEQYFGPGTRLTVT.

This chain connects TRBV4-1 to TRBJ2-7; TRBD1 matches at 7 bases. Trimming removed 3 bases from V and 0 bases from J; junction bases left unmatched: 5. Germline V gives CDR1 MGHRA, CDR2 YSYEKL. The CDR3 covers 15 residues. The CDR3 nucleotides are TGCGCCAGCAGCCAGCCTGGGACAGCCTCCTACGAGCAGTACTTC. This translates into CASSQPGTASYEQYF.

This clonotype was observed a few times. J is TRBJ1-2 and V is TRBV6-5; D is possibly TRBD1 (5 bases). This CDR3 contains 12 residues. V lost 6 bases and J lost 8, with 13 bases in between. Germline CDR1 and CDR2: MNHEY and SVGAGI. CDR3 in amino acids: CASRVGTGGYTF. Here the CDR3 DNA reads TGTGCCAGCAGGGTAGGGACCGGGGGCTACACCTTC.

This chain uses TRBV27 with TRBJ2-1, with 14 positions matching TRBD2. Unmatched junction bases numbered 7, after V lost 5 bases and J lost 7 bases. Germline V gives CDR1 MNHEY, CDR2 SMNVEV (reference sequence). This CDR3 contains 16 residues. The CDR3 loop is CASSPGLAGVINEQFF. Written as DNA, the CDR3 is TGTGCCAGCAGTCCGGGACTAGCGGGAGTCATTAATGAGCAGTTCTTC.

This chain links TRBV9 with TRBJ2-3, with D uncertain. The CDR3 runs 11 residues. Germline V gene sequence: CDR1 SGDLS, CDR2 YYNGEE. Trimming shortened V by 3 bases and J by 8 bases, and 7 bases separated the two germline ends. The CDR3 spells CASSDSFTQYF. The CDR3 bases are TGTGCCAGCAGCGACAGTTTTACGCAGTATTTT.

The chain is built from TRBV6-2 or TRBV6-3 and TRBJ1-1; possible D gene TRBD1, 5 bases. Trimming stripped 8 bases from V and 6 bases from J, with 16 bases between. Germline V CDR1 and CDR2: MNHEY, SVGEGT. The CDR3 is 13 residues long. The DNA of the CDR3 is TGTGCCAGCGGGCAGGGTTCCTGGGCTGAAGCTTTCTTT. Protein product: CASGQGSWAEAFF.

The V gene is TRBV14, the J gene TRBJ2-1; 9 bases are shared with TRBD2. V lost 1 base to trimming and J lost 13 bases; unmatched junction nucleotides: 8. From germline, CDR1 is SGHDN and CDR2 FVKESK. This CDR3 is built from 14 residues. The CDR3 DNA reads TGTGCCAGCAGCCAAGGGGCGGGAGGGACGATCCAGTTCTTC. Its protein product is CASSQGAGGTIQFF.